These 14 T cell receptor beta chains were sequenced from one sample in a study of graft-versus-host responses after intestinal transplantation. Libraries were prepared by immunoSEQ multiplex PCR; TCRdb keeps only in-frame clonotypes and omits some of them. The data show fewer than 95,000 clones, around 93% seen once. The antigens of these receptors remain unknown. The sample here was unstimulated CD4+ T cells sorted from spleen or lymph node cells, taken before transplant. These receptors were obtained from a human donor who was the organ donor for an intestinal transplant.

The V and J genes are TRBV11-3 and TRBJ2-1; a weak D match, TRBD1 (6 bases). Deletions cut 1 base from V and 2 bases from J, with 12 bases between. Germline CDR1 is SGHNT and CDR2 is YENEEA. This CDR3 has 16 amino acids. As DNA, the CDR3 is TGTGCCAGCAGCTTAGCAACTGGGACAACCTACAATGAGCAGTTCTTC. Residues: CASSLATGTTYNEQFF.

The V and J genes are TRBV11-3 and TRBJ1-6; TRBD1 matches 7 bases. The CDR3 runs to 17 residues. With 3 bases clipped from V and 0 bases from J, the junction kept 5 bases outside the gene matches. The germline CDR1 and CDR2 sequences are SGHNT and YENEEA. This CDR3 is CASSFLGQVSYNSPLHF. The CDR3 bases are TGTGCCAGCAGCTTCCTAGGACAGGTCTCCTATAATTCACCCCTCCACTTT.

The chain combines TRBV10-3 with TRBJ1-1; D is ambiguous. This CDR3 contains 12 residues. In germline, CDR1 is ENHRY, CDR2 SYGVKD. V was trimmed by 3 bases and J by 0 bases, leaving 2 bases between them. This CDR3 reads CAISDLNTEAFF. CDR3 nucleotides: TGTGCCATCAGTGATTTGAACACTGAAGCTTTCTTT.

This clone was detected once. The chain has TRBV27 and TRBJ2-1; 8 positions match TRBD1. Germline trimming cut 6 bases from V and 10 bases from J; bases unmatched to any gene: 14. Germline CDR1 is MNHEY and CDR2 is SMNVEV (reference sequence). The CDR3 length is 15 residues. CDR3 protein: CASSFLGQGAREQFF. CDR3 DNA: TGTGCCAGCAGCTTTCTGGGCCAGGGGGCGCGGGAGCAGTTCTTC.

CDR3: CASTPDTSYNSPLHF. CDR3 nucleotide sequence: TGCGCCAGCACCCCCGACACCTCCTATAATTCACCCCTCCACTTT. V is TRBV5-1 and J is TRBJ1-6; D not resolved. V lost 6 bases, J lost 0 bases, and 10 bases lay in between. Germline loops: CDR1 SGHRS, CDR2 YFSETQ. There are 15 residues in the CDR3.

The chain recombines TRBV9 with TRBJ2-2, with D tentatively TRBD2 (5 bases). This CDR3 region has 15 residues. V lost 4 bases and J 5 bases, leaving 15 bases between the germline ends. Germline values: CDR1 SGDLS, CDR2 YYNGEE. The chain's CDR3 is CASSPRGLGTGELFF. The CDR3 DNA reads TGTGCCAGCAGCCCACGGGGTCTGGGGACCGGGGAGCTGTTTTTT.

This chain joins TRBV19 and TRBJ1-3; D might be TRBD1 (5 bases). CDR1 and CDR2 (germline): LNHDA, SQIVND (reference sequence). CDR3 size: 16 residues. Trimming pared 4 bases from V and 9 bases from J, leaving 22 bases between. The CDR3, as DNA: TGTGCCAGTAGTACTCACCCGGGACGTAACAAGGGCACCATATATTTT. Translation: CASSTHPGRNKGTIYF. Drawing the rest from reference TRBV19 and TRBJ1-3, the complete variable domain is DGGITQSPKYLFRKEGQNVTLSCEQNLNHDAMYWYRQDPGQGLRLIYYSQIVNDFQKGDIAEGYSVSREKKESFPLTVTSAQKNPTAFYLCASSTHPGRNKGTIYFGEGSWLTVV.

The V and J genes are TRBV6-5 and TRBJ2-2; either TRBD1 or TRBD2 may supply D (5 bases each). Per germline, CDR1 MNHEY and CDR2 SVGAGI. The CDR3 covers 15 residues. V was pared by 6 bases and J by 1 base, with 12 bases between. The CDR3: CASREGTVNTGELFF. In DNA, the CDR3 is TGTGCCAGCAGAGAGGGGACGGTGAACACCGGGGAGCTGTTTTTT.

The J gene is TRBJ1-5, the V gene TRBV28; the D is unclear. CDR3 length: 14 amino acids. Per germline, CDR1 MDHEN and CDR2 SYDVKM. Deletions cut 5 bases from V and 5 bases from J, with 13 bases between. The CDR3 region has the DNA TGTGCCAGCAGTCCTTGGGAAACCGATCAGCCCCAGCATTTT. As protein: CASSPWETDQPQHF.

This clone was detected only once. The chain recombines TRBV4-1 with TRBJ2-5; 7 positions match TRBD2. Germline trimming cut 4 bases from V and 2 bases from J; bases unmatched to any gene: 4. The CDR3 covers 14 residues. Germline CDR1 and CDR2: MGHRA and YSYEKL. The CDR3 DNA sequence: TGCGCCAGCAGCCGTCTAGCGGTTCAAGAGACCCAGTACTTC. This translates into CASSRLAVQETQYF.

V is TRBV7-9 and J is TRBJ1-1, with TRBD1 matching 8 bases. Germline V gives CDR1 SEHNR, CDR2 FQNEAQ (reference sequence). V dropped 2 bases and J dropped 4; count of bases not matched to a gene: 9. This CDR3 has 16 amino acids. In DNA form, the CDR3 reads TGTGCCAGCAGCTTAATCGGGGGAGGACAGGGCACTGAAGCTTTCTTT. It specifies CASSLIGGGQGTEAFF.

The rearrangement links TRBV28 to TRBJ2-2; perhaps TRBD1 as D (6 bases). The germline V gene has CDR1 MDHEN and CDR2 SYDVKM. The CDR3 has 15 residues. V lost 2 bases, J lost 1 base, and 8 bases lay in between. The CDR3 region is CASSLVRGNTGELFF. CDR3 DNA: TGTGCCAGCAGTTTAGTCAGGGGGAACACCGGGGAGCTGTTTTTT. The variable domain in full, with the rest retrieved from reference TRBV28 and TRBJ2-2, is DVKVTQSSRYLVKRTGEKVFLECVQDMDHENMFWYRQDPGLGLRLIYFSYDVKMKEKGDIPEGYSVSREKKERFSLILESASTNQTSMYLCASSLVRGNTGELFFGEGSRLTVL.

The chain employs TRBV7-2 and TRBJ1-1; D gene unclear. This CDR3 has 14 residues. From germline, CDR1 is SGHTA and CDR2 FQGNSA. Trimming pared 5 bases from V and 4 bases from J, leaving 14 bases between. This CDR3 is CASSPSRAFTEAFF. Written as DNA, the CDR3 is TGTGCCAGCAGCCCAAGTAGAGCTTTCACTGAAGCTTTCTTT.

V usage is TRBV29-1 and J usage is TRBJ2-3; D might be TRBD1 (5 bases). Germline V gene data show CDR1 as SQVTM and CDR2 as ANQGSEA. The CDR3 is made up of 13 amino acids. Trimming took off 7 bases at V and 2 bases at J, with 13 bases between the two ends. The CDR3 sequence: CSGIDSHTDTQYF. The CDR3 bases are TGCAGCGGGATAGACAGCCACACAGATACGCAGTATTTT.